The source of this TCR beta chain is a study of OX40 agonist ivuxolimab in advanced cancers. At the level of the study: Patients got intravenous ivuxolimab at 0.01 to 10 mg/kg every 2 weeks. Earlier anti-PD-1, anti-PD-L1 or anti-CTLA-4 therapy was permitted; 30% to 45% had received some.

As for this clone: Its antigen is as yet unknown.

Whole-study results and caveats: Some patients who did not respond also had low normalized T-cell clonal expansion.

Here immunoSEQ multiplex PCR was the method, and the copy in TCRdb shows in-frame clones only, minus some. The sample consists of some 49,000 clones, roughly 80% of them appearing once. The CDR3 spans 18 residues. The J segment lost 4 bases and the V segment lost 7 bases, leaving 18 bases of the junction unmatched. The germline V gene encodes CDR1 SNHLY and CDR2 FYNNEI. With baseline, cycle 4 day 1, and cycle 7 day 1 as timepoints, blood was sampled. V and J are TRBV2 and TRBJ2-2; 7 nucleotides match TRBD1. This receptor was taken from an adult with an advanced solid tumor such as melanoma, head and neck, liver or kidney cancer. Source: CD4+ or CD8+ T cells sorted from blood, taken in a trial of the OX40 agonist ivuxolimab. The CDR3 coding sequence is TGTGCCAGCACAGCTTTGATCCTGAACAACAGGGGCACCGGGGAGCTGTTTTTT. Its translation: CASTALILNNRGTGELFF.